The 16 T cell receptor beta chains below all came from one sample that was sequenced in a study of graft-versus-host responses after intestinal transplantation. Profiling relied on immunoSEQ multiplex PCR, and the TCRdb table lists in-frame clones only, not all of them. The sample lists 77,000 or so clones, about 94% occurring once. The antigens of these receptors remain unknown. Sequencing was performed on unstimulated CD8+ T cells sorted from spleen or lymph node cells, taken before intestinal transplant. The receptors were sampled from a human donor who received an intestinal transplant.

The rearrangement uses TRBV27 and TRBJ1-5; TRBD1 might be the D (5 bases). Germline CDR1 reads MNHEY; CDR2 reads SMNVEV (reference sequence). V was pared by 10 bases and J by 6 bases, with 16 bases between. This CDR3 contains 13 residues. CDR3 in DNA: TGTGCCACCGCGGACGGGGGAGGTCAGCCCCAGCATTTT. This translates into CATADGGGQPQHF.

The CDR3 protein is CASSPLASVHIFYEQYF. For the CDR3, the DNA is TGTGCCAGCAGTCCCCTGGCCTCTGTCCACATTTTCTACGAGCAGTACTTC. V is TRBV28 and J is TRBJ2-7; D is unclear. The CDR3 is made up of 17 amino acids. The V end was cut by 5 bases, the J end by 3 bases, with 23 bases between. CDR1 MDHEN and CDR2 SYDVKM come from the germline V gene.

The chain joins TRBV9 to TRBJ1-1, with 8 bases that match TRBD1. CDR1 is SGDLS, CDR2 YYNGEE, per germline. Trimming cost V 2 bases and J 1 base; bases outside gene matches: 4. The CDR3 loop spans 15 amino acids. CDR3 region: CASSVTGVSNTEAFF. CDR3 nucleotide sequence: TGTGCCAGCAGCGTGACAGGGGTCTCGAACACTGAAGCTTTCTTT.

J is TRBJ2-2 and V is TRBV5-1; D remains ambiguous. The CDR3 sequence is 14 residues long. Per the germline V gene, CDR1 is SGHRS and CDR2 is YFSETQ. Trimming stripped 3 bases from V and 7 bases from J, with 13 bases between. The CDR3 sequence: CASSSPFRRGELFF. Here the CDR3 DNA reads TGCGCCAGCAGCTCGCCGTTCCGGCGCGGGGAGCTGTTTTTT.

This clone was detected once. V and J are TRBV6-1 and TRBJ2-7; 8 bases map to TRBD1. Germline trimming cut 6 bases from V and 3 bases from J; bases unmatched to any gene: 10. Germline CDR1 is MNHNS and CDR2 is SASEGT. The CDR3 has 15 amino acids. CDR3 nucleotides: TGTGCCAGCAGCTTATATATGACAGGGGTCTACGAGCAGTACTTC. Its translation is CASSLYMTGVYEQYF.

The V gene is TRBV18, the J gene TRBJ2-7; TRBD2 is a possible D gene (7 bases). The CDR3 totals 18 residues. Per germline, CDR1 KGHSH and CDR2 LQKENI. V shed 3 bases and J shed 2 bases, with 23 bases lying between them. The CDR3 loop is CASSPRWDKGGTPYEQYF. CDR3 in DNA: TGTGCCAGCTCACCTCGGTGGGACAAGGGAGGGACCCCCTACGAGCAGTACTTC. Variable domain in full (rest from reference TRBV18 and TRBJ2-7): NAGVMQNPRHLVRRRGQEARLRCSPMKGHSHVYWYRQLPEEGLKFMVYLQKENIIDESGMPKERFSAEFPKEGPSILRIQQVVRGDSAAYFCASSPRWDKGGTPYEQYFGPGTRLTVT.

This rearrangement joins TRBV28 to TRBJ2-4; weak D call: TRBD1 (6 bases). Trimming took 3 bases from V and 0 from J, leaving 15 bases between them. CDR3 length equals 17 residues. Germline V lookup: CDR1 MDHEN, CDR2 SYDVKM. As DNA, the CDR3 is TGTGCCAGCAGTTTTCGGTGGACAGACCTAGCCAAAAACATTCAGTACTTC. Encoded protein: CASSFRWTDLAKNIQYF.

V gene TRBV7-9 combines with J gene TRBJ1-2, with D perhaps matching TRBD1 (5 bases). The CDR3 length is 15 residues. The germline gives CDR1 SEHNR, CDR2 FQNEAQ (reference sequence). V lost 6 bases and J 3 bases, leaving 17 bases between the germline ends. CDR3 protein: CASRPGTPRYYGYTF. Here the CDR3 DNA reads TGTGCCAGCAGACCCGGGACTCCGCGATACTATGGCTACACCTTC.

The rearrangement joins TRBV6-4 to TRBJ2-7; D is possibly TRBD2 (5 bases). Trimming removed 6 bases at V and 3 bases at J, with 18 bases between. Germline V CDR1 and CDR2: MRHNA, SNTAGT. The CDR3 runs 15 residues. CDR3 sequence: CASRDPSGLHYEQYF. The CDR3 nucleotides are TGTGCCAGCAGGGACCCCAGCGGATTGCACTACGAGCAGTACTTC.

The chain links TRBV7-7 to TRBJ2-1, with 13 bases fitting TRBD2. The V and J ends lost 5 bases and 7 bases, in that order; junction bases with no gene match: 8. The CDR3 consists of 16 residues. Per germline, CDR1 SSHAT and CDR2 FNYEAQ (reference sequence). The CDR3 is CASSPTGTSGTNEQFF. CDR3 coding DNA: TGTGCCAGCAGCCCAACTGGGACTAGCGGGACAAATGAGCAGTTCTTC.

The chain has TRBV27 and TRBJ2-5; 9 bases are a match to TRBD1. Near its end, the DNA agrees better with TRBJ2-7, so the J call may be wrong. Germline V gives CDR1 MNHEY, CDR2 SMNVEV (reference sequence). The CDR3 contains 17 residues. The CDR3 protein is CASREDRGPYVAYEQYF. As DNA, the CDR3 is TGTGCCAGCAGGGAGGACAGGGGCCCTTATGTGGCCTACGAGCAGTACTTC.

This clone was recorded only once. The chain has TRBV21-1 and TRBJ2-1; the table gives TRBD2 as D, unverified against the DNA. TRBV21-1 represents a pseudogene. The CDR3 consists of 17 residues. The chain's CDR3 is CASSKRDSVPGNNEQFF. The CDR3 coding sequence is TGTGCCAGCAGCAAACGGGACTCCGTTCCGGGAAACAATGAGCAGTTCTTC.

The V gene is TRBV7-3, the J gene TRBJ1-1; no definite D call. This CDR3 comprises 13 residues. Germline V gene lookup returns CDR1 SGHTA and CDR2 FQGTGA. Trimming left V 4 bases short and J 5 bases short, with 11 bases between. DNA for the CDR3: TGTGCCAGCAGCTCCCAGGATGGGACTGAAGCTTTCTTT. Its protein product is CASSSQDGTEAFF.

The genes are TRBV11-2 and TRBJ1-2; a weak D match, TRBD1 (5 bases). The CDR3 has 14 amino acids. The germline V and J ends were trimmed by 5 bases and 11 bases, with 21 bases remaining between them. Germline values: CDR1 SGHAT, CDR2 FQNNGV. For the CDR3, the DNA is TGTGCCAGCAGCCCTAGGGGAGGGCCGTCGGAATACACCTTC. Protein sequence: CASSPRGGPSEYTF.

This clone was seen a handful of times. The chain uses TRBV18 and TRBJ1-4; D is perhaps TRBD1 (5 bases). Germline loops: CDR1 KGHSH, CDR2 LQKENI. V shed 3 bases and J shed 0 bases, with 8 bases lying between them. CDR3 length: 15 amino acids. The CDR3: CASSPRDATNEKLFF. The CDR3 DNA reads TGTGCCAGCTCACCCAGGGACGCAACTAATGAAAAACTGTTTTTT. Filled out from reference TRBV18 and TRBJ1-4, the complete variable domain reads NAGVMQNPRHLVRRRGQEARLRCSPMKGHSHVYWYRQLPEEGLKFMVYLQKENIIDESGMPKERFSAEFPKEGPSILRIQQVVRGDSAAYFCASSPRDATNEKLFFGSGTQLSVL.

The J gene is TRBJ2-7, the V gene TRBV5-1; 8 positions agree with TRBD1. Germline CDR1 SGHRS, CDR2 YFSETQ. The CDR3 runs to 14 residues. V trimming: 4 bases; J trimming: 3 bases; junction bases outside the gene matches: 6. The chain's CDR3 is CASSPWTGSYEQYF. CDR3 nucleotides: TGCGCCAGCAGCCCCTGGACAGGGAGCTACGAGCAGTACTTC. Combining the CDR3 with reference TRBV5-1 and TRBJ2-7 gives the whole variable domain KAGVTQTPRYLIKTRGQQVTLSCSPISGHRSVSWYQQTPGQGLQFLFEYFSETQRNKGNFPGRFSGRQFSNSRSEMNVSTLELGDSALYLCASSPWTGSYEQYFGPGTRLTVT.